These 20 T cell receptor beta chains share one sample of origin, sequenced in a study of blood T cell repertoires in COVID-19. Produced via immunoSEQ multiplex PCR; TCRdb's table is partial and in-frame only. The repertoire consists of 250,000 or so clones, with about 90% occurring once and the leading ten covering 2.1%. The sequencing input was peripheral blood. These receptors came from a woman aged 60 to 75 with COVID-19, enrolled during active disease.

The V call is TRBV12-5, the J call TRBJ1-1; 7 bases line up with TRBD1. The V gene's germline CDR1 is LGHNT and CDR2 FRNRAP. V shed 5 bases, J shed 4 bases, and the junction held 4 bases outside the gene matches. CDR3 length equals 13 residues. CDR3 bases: TGTGCTAGTGGTCTAGGACAGGCCACTGAAGCTTTCTTT. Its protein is CASGLGQATEAFF.

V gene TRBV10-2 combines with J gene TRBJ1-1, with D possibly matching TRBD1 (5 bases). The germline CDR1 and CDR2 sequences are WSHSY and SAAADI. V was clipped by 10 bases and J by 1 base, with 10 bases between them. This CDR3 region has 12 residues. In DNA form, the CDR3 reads TGCGCCACCGCTGGGGCGAACACTGAAGCTTTCTTT. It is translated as CATAGANTEAFF.

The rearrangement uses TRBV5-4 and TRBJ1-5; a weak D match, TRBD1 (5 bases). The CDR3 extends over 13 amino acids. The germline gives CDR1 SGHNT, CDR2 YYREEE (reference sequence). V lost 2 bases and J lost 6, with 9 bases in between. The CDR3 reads CASSLWGVQPQHF. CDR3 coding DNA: TGTGCCAGCAGCTTATGGGGCGTTCAGCCCCAGCATTTT. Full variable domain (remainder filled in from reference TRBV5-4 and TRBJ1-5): ETGVTQSPTHLIKTRGQQVTLRCSSQSGHNTVSWYQQALGQGPQFIFQYYREEENGRGNFPPRFSGLQFPNYSSELNVNALELDDSALYLCASSLWGVQPQHFGDGTRLSIL.

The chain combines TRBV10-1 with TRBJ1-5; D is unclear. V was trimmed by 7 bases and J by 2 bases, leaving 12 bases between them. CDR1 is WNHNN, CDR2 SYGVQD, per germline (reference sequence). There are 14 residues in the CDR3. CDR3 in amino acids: CASTELNRNQPQHF. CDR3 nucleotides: TGCGCCAGCACCGAGCTTAATCGCAATCAGCCCCAGCATTTT.

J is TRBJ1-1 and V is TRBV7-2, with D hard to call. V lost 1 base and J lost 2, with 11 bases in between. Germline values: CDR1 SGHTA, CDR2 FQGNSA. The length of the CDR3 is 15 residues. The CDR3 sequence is CASSLGPGGNTEAFF. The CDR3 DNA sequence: TGTGCCAGCAGCTTAGGTCCGGGTGGAAACACTGAAGCTTTCTTT.

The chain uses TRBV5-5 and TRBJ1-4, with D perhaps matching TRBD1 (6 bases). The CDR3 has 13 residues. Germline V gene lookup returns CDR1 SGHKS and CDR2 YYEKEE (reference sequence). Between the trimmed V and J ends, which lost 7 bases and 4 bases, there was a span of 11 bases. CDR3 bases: TGTGCCAGCGCAAGGGGGGGTAATGAAAAACTGTTTTTT. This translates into CASARGGNEKLFF.

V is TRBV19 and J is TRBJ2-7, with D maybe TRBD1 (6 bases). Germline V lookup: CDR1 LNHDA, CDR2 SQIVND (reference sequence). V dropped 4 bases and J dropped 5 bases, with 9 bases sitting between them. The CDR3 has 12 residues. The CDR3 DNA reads TGTGCCAGTAGTAACAGGGTTGACGAGCAGTACTTC. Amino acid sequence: CASSNRVDEQYF.

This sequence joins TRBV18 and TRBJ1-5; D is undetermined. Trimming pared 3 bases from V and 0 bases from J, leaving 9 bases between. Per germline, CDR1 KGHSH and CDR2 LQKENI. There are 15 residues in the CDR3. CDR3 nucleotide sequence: TGTGCCAGCTCACCCGGGAAGAATAGCAATCAGCCCCAGCATTTT. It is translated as CASSPGKNSNQPQHF. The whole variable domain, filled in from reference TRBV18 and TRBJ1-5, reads NAGVMQNPRHLVRRRGQEARLRCSPMKGHSHVYWYRQLPEEGLKFMVYLQKENIIDESGMPKERFSAEFPKEGPSILRIQQVVRGDSAAYFCASSPGKNSNQPQHFGDGTRLSIL.

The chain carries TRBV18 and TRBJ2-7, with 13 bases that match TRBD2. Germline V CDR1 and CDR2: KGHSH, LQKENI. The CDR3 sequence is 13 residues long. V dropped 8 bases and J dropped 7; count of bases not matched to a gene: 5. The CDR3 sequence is CASRPGLAGEQYF. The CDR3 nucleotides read TGTGCCAGCCGCCCGGGACTAGCGGGGGAGCAGTACTTC.

CDR3 coding DNA: TGCAGTGCTAGTGCTGTAGCGGGACCTAGCACAGATACGCAGTATTTT. It is translated as CSASAVAGPSTDTQYF. This sequence joins TRBV20-1 and TRBJ2-3; 8 nucleotides align to TRBD2. The CDR3 has 16 amino acids. CDR1 is DFQATT, CDR2 SNEGSKA, per germline (reference sequence). V gave up 3 bases and J gave up 0 bases; unmatched junction bases: 8.

The CDR3 nucleotides are TGCGCCAGCAGCTTGGCCAGGGGCGAAGCTAATGAAAAACTGTTTTTT. It codes for CASSLARGEANEKLFF. This sequence joins TRBV5-1 and TRBJ1-4; tentatively, D is TRBD1 (6 bases). The V gene lost 0 bases and the J gene lost 3 bases, with 12 bases spanning the gap. CDR1 and CDR2 from the germline V gene are SGHRS and YFSETQ. The CDR3 covers 16 residues.

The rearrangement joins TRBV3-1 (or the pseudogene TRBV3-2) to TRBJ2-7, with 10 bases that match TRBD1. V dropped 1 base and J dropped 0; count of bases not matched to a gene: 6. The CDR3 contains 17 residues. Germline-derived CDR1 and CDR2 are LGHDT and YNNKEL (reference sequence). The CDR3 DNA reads TGTGCCAGCAGCCAAGTTATCGGACAGGGGGACTCCTACGAGCAGTACTTC. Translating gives CASSQVIGQGDSYEQYF.

The CDR3 DNA sequence: TGTGCCAGCAGCCCCATCCGCCTATTAGAGGAGCCCCTCCACTTT. Protein product: CASSPIRLLEEPLHF. The chain carries TRBV7-8 and TRBJ1-6; D not resolved. Germline CDR1 is SGHVS and CDR2 is FQNEAQ. Trimming stripped 5 bases from V and 13 bases from J, with 21 bases between. CDR3 length: 15 residues. The variable domain in full, completed from reference TRBV7-8 and TRBJ1-6, reads GAGVSQSPRYKVAKRGQDVALRCDPISGHVSLFWYQQALGQGPEFLTYFQNEAQLDKSGLPSDRFFAERPEGSVSTLKIQRTQQEDSAVYLCASSPIRLLEEPLHFGNGTRLTVT.

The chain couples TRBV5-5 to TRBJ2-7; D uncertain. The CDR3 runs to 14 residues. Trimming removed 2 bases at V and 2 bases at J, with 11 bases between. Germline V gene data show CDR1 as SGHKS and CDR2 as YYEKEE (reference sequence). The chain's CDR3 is CASSLVPEAYEQYF. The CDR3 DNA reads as TGTGCCAGCAGCTTAGTTCCTGAGGCCTACGAGCAGTACTTC.

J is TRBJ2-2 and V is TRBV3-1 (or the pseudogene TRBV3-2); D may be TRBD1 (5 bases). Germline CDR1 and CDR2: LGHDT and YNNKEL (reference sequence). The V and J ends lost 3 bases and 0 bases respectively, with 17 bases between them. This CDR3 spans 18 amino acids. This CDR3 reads CASSQLAWGQANTGELFF. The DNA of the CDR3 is TGTGCCAGCAGCCAGCTGGCGTGGGGCCAGGCGAACACCGGGGAGCTGTTTTTT.

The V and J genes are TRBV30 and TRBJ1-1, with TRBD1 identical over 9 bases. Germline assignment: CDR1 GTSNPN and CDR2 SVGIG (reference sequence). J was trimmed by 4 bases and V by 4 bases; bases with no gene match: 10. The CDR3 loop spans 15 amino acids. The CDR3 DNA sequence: TGTGCCTGGAAACAGGGGGCGTCAATGGGCACTGAAGCTTTCTTT. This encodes CAWKQGASMGTEAFF.

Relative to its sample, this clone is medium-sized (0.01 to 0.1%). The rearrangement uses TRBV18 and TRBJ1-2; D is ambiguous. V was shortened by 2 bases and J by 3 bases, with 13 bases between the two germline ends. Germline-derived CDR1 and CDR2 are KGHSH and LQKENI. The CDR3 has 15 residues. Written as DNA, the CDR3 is TGTGCCAGCTCACCAGGGCGGGGATCGCACTATGGCTACACCTTC. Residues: CASSPGRGSHYGYTF.

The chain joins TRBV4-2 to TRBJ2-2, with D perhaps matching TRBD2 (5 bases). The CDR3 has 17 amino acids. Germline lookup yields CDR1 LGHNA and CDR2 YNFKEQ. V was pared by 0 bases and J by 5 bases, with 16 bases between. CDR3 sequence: CASSQDVGGGLTGELFF. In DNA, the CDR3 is TGTGCCAGCAGCCAAGATGTTGGCGGAGGACTTACCGGGGAGCTGTTTTTT.

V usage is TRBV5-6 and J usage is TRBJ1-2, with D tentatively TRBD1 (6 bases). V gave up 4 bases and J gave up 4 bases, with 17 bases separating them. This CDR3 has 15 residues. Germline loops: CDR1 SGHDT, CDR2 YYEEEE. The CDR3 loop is CASSRRGRRAYGYTF. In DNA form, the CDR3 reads TGTGCCAGCAGCCGCAGGGGACGGCGAGCCTATGGCTACACCTTC.

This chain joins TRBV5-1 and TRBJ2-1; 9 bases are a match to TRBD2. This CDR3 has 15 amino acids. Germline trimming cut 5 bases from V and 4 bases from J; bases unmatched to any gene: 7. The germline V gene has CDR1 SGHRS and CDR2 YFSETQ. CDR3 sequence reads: CASSSQRGAYNEQFF. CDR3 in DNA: TGCGCCAGCAGTTCACAGCGGGGGGCATACAATGAGCAGTTCTTC.